One and the same sample provided the 18 T cell receptor beta chains below, sequenced in a study of blood T cell repertoires in COVID-19. Sequenced by immunoSEQ multiplex PCR; TCRdb stores in-frame clones only, minus some. The sample has roughly 360,000 clones; roughly four fifths are singletons. Material for sequencing was PBMCs or T cells enriched from blood (not recorded which). These receptors came from a woman aged 50 to 65 who had recovered from COVID-19.

The chain is built from TRBV30 and TRBJ1-4; TRBD1 matches at 9 bases. V lost 1 base, J lost 5 bases, and 5 bases stayed unmatched. The germline V gene encodes CDR1 GTSNPN and CDR2 SVGIG (reference sequence). The CDR3 extends over 15 amino acids. As DNA, the CDR3 is TGTGCCTGGAGTGGACAGGGGGGAAGGAATGAAAAACTGTTTTTT. Translated, it gives CAWSGQGGRNEKLFF.

V is TRBV11-3 and J is TRBJ2-6; 10 positions match TRBD1. CDR3 length: 19 residues. J gave up 0 bases and V 5 bases, and 10 bases lay outside the gene matches. Germline CDR1 reads SGHNT; CDR2 reads YENEEA. Written as DNA, the CDR3 is TGTGCCAGCAGCCCCAGGGGGACAGGGGTTCACTCTGGGGCCAACGTCCTGACTTTC. Translating gives CASSPRGTGVHSGANVLTF.

The chain recombines TRBV19 with TRBJ1-1, with 7 bases matching TRBD1. Germline V gene lookup returns CDR1 LNHDA and CDR2 SQIVND (reference sequence). V shed 8 bases, J shed 0 bases, and the junction held 12 bases outside the gene matches. This CDR3 has 16 residues. The DNA of the CDR3 is TGTGCCAGTGGATCAATACAGGGGACGGTGAACACTGAAGCTTTCTTT. Encoded protein: CASGSIQGTVNTEAFF.

The chain links TRBV29-1 to TRBJ2-2, with 13 bases matching TRBD2. V trimming: 4 bases; J trimming: 4 bases; junction bases outside the gene matches: 3. This CDR3 has 15 amino acids. CDR1 and CDR2 (germline): SQVTM, ANQGSEA. CDR3 nucleotide sequence: TGCAGCGTTGGACTAGCGGGAGGTGTCACCGGGGAGCTGTTTTTT. It yields the protein CSVGLAGGVTGELFF.

In its sample, this clone was seen a few times. This rearrangement joins TRBV28 to TRBJ1-2; D not resolved. The CDR3 is 12 residues long. Germline assignment: CDR1 MDHEN and CDR2 SYDVKM. Trimming took 3 bases from V and 3 from J, leaving 5 bases between them. CDR3 amino acids: CASSFGYYGYTF. Here the CDR3 DNA reads TGTGCCAGCAGTTTCGGTTACTATGGCTACACCTTC.

J is TRBJ1-2 and V is TRBV6-6, with 7 bases aligning to TRBD1. The CDR3 runs to 15 residues. CDR1 and CDR2 (germline): MNHNY, SVGAGI (reference sequence). Losses at the gene ends were 0 bases for V and 4 bases for J; bases not matched to a gene: 5. The CDR3: CASSYSVGTAYGYTF. DNA for the CDR3: TGTGCCAGCAGTTACTCGGTTGGGACAGCCTATGGCTACACCTTC.

There are a few counts of this clone. CDR3 protein: CASSPIRGRQYF. The DNA for the CDR3 is TGTGCCAGCAGCCCCATCAGGGGAAGGCAGTACTTC. This chain joins TRBV7-2 and TRBJ2-7; tentatively, D is TRBD1 (6 bases). Trimming shortened V by 5 bases and J by 9 bases, and 14 bases separated the two germline ends. Germline assignment: CDR1 SGHTA and CDR2 FQGNSA. The CDR3 extends over 12 amino acids.

The CDR3 region is CASIAGGNQPQHF. In nucleotides, the CDR3 is TGTGCCAGCATCGCAGGGGGCAATCAGCCCCAGCATTTT. The chain recombines TRBV28 with TRBJ1-5; weak D call: TRBD1 (6 bases). Germline assignment: CDR1 MDHEN and CDR2 SYDVKM. Trimming took 7 bases from V and 2 from J, leaving 9 bases between them. The CDR3 runs to 13 residues.

The V gene is TRBV27, the J gene TRBJ1-2; tentatively, D is TRBD1 (6 bases). Germline CDR1 and CDR2: MNHEY and SMNVEV (reference sequence). V was trimmed by 4 bases and J by 8 bases, leaving 14 bases between them. The CDR3 has 13 amino acids. CDR3 nucleotides: TGTGCCAGCAGTTCCCTCCGGGACACAGGCTACACCTTC. Its translation is CASSSLRDTGYTF.

The chain carries TRBV7-3 and TRBJ2-2, with TRBD1 matching over 7 bases. Germline V CDR1 and CDR2: SGHTA, FQGTGA. V lost 5 bases, J lost 2 bases, and 5 bases stayed unmatched. This CDR3 region has 15 residues. CDR3 region: CASSLGQVNTGELFF. CDR3 DNA: TGTGCCAGCAGCCTCGGACAGGTTAACACCGGGGAGCTGTTTTTT.

The chain is built from TRBV5-1 and TRBJ2-2; D is unresolved. The CDR3 is made up of 17 amino acids. Germline CDR1 reads SGHRS; CDR2 reads YFSETQ. Trimming removed 0 bases at V and 4 bases at J, with 16 bases between. In DNA, the CDR3 is TGCGCCAGCAGCTTGGAGGTACAGAACCGTGGCACCGGGGAGCTGTTTTTT. Residues: CASSLEVQNRGTGELFF.

The rearrangement uses TRBV5-1 and TRBJ2-1; TRBD1 agrees at 7 bases. Germline V gene sequence: CDR1 SGHRS, CDR2 YFSETQ. The CDR3 consists of 15 residues. Germline trimming cut 3 bases from V and 2 bases from J; bases unmatched to any gene: 5. CDR3 amino acids: CASSSSTGTYNEQFF. The CDR3 bases are TGCGCCAGCAGCTCCTCGACAGGGACCTACAATGAGCAGTTCTTC.

There are a few counts of this clone. The chain employs TRBV5-1 and TRBJ1-2, with D possibly being TRBD1 (5 bases). The CDR3 is 12 residues long. Trimming stripped 6 bases from V and 4 bases from J, with 10 bases between. Per the germline V gene, CDR1 is SGHRS and CDR2 is YFSETQ. CDR3 residues: CASTGGAYGYTF. CDR3 DNA: TGCGCCAGCACTGGAGGGGCCTATGGCTACACCTTC.

This clone was picked up a small number of times. The chain combines TRBV27 with TRBJ2-7; TRBD1 agrees at 7 bases. Germline trimming cut 5 bases from V and 10 bases from J; bases unmatched to any gene: 17. This CDR3 is built from 15 residues. Germline V lookup: CDR1 MNHEY, CDR2 SMNVEV (reference sequence). The CDR3 loop reads CASSATGIVLTHQYF. The CDR3 DNA reads TGTGCCAGCAGTGCGACAGGGATCGTTTTGACCCACCAGTACTTC.

The chain employs TRBV2 and TRBJ1-5, with D unresolved. This CDR3 is built from 15 residues. The germline V gene has CDR1 SNHLY and CDR2 FYNNEI. Trimming shortened V by 5 bases and J by 0 bases, and 11 bases separated the two germline ends. The CDR3 is CASSPDGLSNQPQHF. CDR3 sequence (DNA): TGTGCCAGCAGTCCGGACGGACTTAGCAATCAGCCCCAGCATTTT.

The V gene is TRBV5-6, the J gene TRBJ2-4, with 9 bases lining up with TRBD1. CDR1 is SGHDT, CDR2 YYEEEE, per germline. The CDR3 has 13 amino acids. With V trimmed by 6 bases and J by 7 bases, 5 bases remained unmatched. CDR3 loop: CASTVTGGNIQYF. CDR3 bases: TGTGCCAGCACGGTGACAGGGGGGAACATTCAGTACTTC.

V gene TRBV24-1 combines with J gene TRBJ1-1, with 10 bases identical to TRBD1. This CDR3 contains 14 residues. Germline V gene data show CDR1 as KGHDR and CDR2 as SFDVKD. Trimming removed 3 bases from V and 4 bases from J; junction bases left unmatched: 1. The CDR3 DNA sequence: TGTGCCACCAGTGATGGACAGGGGGTCACTGAAGCTTTCTTT. This translates into CATSDGQGVTEAFF.

The CDR3 DNA reads as TGCGCCAGCAGCTTGGTCGGGTATGGAAACACCATATATTTT. Its translation: CASSLVGYGNTIYF. V is TRBV5-1 and J is TRBJ1-3; no definite D call. The CDR3 has 14 residues. Trimming cost V 0 bases and J 3 bases, with 7 bases left between them. Germline CDR1 reads SGHRS; CDR2 reads YFSETQ.